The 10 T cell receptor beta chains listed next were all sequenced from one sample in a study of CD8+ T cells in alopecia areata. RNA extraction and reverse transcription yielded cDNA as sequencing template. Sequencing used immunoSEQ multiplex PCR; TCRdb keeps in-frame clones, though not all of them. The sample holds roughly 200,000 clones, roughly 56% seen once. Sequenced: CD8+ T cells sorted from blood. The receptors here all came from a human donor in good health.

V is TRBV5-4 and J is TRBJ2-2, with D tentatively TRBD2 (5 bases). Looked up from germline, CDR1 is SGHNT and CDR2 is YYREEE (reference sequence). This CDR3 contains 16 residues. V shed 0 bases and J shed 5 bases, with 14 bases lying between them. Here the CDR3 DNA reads TGTGCCAGCAGCTTGGGCGAAGCTCCGGGGACCGGGGAGCTGTTTTTT. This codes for CASSLGEAPGTGELFF.

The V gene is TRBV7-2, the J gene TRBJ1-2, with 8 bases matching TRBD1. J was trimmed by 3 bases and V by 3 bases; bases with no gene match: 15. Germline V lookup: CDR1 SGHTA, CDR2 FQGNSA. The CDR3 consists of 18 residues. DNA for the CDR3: TGTGCCAGCAGCTTCCGAGGGACAGGCTCCGTCCTAGACTATGGCTACACCTTC. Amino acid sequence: CASSFRGTGSVLDYGYTF.

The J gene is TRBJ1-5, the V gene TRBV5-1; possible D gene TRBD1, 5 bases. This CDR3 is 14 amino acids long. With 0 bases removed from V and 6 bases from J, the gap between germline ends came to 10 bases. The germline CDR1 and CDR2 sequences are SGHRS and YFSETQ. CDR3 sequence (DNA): TGCGCCAGCAGCTTGGAAGGGGCGGGTCAGCCCCAGCATTTT. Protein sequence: CASSLEGAGQPQHF. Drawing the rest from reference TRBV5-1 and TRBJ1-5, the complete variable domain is KAGVTQTPRYLIKTRGQQVTLSCSPISGHRSVSWYQQTPGQGLQFLFEYFSETQRNKGNFPGRFSGRQFSNSRSEMNVSTLELGDSALYLCASSLEGAGQPQHFGDGTRLSIL.

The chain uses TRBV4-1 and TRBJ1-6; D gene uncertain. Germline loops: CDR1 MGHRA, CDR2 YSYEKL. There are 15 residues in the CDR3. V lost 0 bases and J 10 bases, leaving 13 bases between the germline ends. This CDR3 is CASSQDGPGPSPLHF. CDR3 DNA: TGCGCCAGCAGCCAAGATGGACCTGGACCGTCACCCCTCCACTTT.

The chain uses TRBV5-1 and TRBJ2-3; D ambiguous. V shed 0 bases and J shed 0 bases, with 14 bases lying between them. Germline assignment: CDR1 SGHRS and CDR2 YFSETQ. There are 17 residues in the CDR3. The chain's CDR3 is CASSLAGQHSSTDTQYF. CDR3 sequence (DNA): TGCGCCAGCAGCTTGGCCGGGCAGCACTCTAGCACAGATACGCAGTATTTT.

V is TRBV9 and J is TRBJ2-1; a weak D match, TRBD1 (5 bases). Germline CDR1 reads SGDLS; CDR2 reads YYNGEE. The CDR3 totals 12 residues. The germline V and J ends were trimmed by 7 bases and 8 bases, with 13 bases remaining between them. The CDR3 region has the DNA TGTGCCAGCGGTCAGGGTGTGGATGAGCAGTTCTTC. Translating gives CASGQGVDEQFF. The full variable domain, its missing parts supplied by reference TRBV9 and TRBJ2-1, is DSGVTQTPKHLITATGQRVTLRCSPRSGDLSVYWYQQSLDQGLQFLIQYYNGEERAKGNILERFSAQQFPDLHSELNLSSLELGDSALYFCASGQGVDEQFFGPGTRLTVL.

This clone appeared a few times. The CDR3 region has the DNA TGCAGCGTTGAAAGCGGACAGCCCTACGAGCAGTACTTC. Translated, it gives CSVESGQPYEQYF. This chain connects TRBV29-1 to TRBJ2-7; a weak D match, TRBD1 (6 bases). The CDR3 runs to 13 residues. Germline lookup yields CDR1 SQVTM and CDR2 ANQGSEA. The V end was cut by 2 bases, the J end by 2 bases, with 10 bases between.

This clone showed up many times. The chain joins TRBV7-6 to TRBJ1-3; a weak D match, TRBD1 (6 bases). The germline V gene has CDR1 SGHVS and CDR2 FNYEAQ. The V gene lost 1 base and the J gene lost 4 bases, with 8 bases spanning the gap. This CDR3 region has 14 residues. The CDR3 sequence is CASSLDRDGNTIYF. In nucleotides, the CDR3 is TGTGCCAGCAGCTTAGACAGGGACGGAAACACCATATATTTT.

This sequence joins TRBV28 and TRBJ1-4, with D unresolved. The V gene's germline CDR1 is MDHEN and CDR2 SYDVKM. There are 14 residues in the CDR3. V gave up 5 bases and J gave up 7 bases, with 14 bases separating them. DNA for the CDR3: TGTGCCAGCAGTCCCCTTCCAGAGGTTGAAAAACTGTTTTTT. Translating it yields CASSPLPEVEKLFF.

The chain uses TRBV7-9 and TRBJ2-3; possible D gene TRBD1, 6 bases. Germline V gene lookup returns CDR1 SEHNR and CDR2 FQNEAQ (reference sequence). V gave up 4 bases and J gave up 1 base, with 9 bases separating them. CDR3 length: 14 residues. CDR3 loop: CASSWNRGTDTQYF. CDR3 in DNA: TGTGCCAGCAGCTGGAACAGGGGCACAGATACGCAGTATTTT.